The rows below give T cell receptor beta chains drawn from one sample of a study of identical twins. MiXCR, run by TCRdb on the 5' RACE reads, gives a single entry per CDR3 protein. This sample has a few hundred thousand distinct CDR3 sequences, with nearly 10% found just once. The same data also contributed to another study, on yellow fever vaccine responses in identical twins.

Sequencing input: PBMCs. The receptors come from a woman under 30 in good health. Both conserved end residues are part of each CDR3. The D gene is left open where the match is weak. Not all rows give a size; the values are once, few, many and, for expanded clones, a class.

D,J,size,V,DNA,CDR3
NA,TRBJ2-4,many,TRBV28,TGTGCCAGCAGTTTCGATCCTAGAGGAAAACTAGCCAAAAACATTCAGTACTTC,CASSFDPRGKLAKNIQYF
NA,TRBJ1-3,NA,TRBV12-3/TRBV12-4,TGTGCCAGCAGGGCGGGACCCCGGAACACCATATATTTT,CASRAGPRNTIYF
NA,TRBJ2-3,NA,TRBV18,TGTGCCAGCTCCGTCTCAACCACAGATACGCAGTATTTT,CASSVSTTDTQYF
TRBD1,TRBJ2-7,few,TRBV12-5,TGTGCTAGTGGCCAAGGGACAGGCCTCTCCTACGAGCAGTACTTC,CASGQGTGLSYEQYF
NA,TRBJ1-6,many,TRBV27,TGTGCCAGCAGCTTAGAGGCGGGGGGAAATTCACCCCTCCACTTT,CASSLEAGGNSPLHF
NA,TRBJ2-7,many,TRBV4-2,TGTGCCAGCAGCGCACACCTCCGGTACCGCGAGCAGTACTTC,CASSAHLRYREQYF
NA,TRBJ2-5,many,TRBV5-1,TGCGCCAGCAGCTTGATTGGGGGAAGAGAAGAGACCCAGTACTTC,CASSLIGGREETQYF
NA,TRBJ2-3,many,TRBV7-9,TGTGCCAGCCTTGGAGGGTCAGATACGCAGTATTTT,CASLGGSDTQYF
NA,TRBJ2-3,NA,TRBV5-1,TGCGCCAGCAGCTTTAATCCGTACACAGATACGCAGTATTTT,CASSFNPYTDTQYF
TRBD2,TRBJ2-1,few,TRBV5-5,TGTGCCAGCAGCATCGGACTAGTTGAGCAGTTCTTC,CASSIGLVEQFF
TRBD1,TRBJ2-7,NA,TRBV28,TGTGCCAGCAGTTTTCACGGGACAGGGTTTATCGAGCAGTACTTC,CASSFHGTGFIEQYF
NA,TRBJ2-5,few,TRBV2,TGTGCCAGCAGTGAAGCGCTTAAGAGGTCGGAGACCCAGTACTTC,CASSEALKRSETQYF
TRBD2,TRBJ2-1,many,TRBV5-6,TGTGCCAGCAGGCAAGCGGGGAGGTATGTTGAGCAGTTCTTC,CASRQAGRYVEQFF
NA,TRBJ2-7,few,TRBV7-6,TGTGCCAGCAGCTTAAATAAGGGTCCCTACGAGCAGTACTTC,CASSLNKGPYEQYF
NA,TRBJ2-7,few,TRBV6-2/TRBV6-3,TGTGCCAGCGGTCAAGGGGACCCTACCTACGAGCAGTACTTC,CASGQGDPTYEQYF
TRBD1,TRBJ1-3,NA,TRBV7-2,TGTGCCAGCAGCCCCCCCCCGACAGGGAGGTTTGTCGGGACCATATATTTT,CASSPPPTGRFVGTIYF
NA,TRBJ2-2,few,TRBV2,TGTGCCAGCACACCGGAGGCGTACACCGGGGAGCTGTTTTTT,CASTPEAYTGELFF
TRBD2,TRBJ2-7,few,TRBV12-3/TRBV12-4,TGTGCCAGCAGTTTTCCGGGGGGGAGGTACGAGCAGTACTTC,CASSFPGGRYEQYF
NA,TRBJ2-7,many,TRBV5-1,TGCGCCAGCAGCTTGGATATCCGGGTCCGTAACGAGCAGTACTTC,CASSLDIRVRNEQYF
TRBD2,TRBJ2-7,few,TRBV3-1,TGTGCCAGCAGCCAAGCTAGCGGTTCCTCCTACGAGCAGTACTTC,CASSQASGSSYEQYF
TRBD1,TRBJ2-1,many,TRBV7-9,TGTGCCAGCAGCCCCGGGACAGGGGGCTGGGATGAGCAGTTCTTC,CASSPGTGGWDEQFF
NA,TRBJ2-5,NA,TRBV10-3,TGTGCCATCAGTGAGAACAGCCAAGAGACCCAGTACTTC,CAISENSQETQYF
NA,TRBJ1-2,NA,TRBV6-2/TRBV6-3,TGTGCGACTACCCCGGCAGGGCTGAACTATGGCTACACCTTC,CATTPAGLNYGYTF
NA,TRBJ2-1,few,TRBV5-1,TGCGCCTCTCCACCGGTGAGTTACAATGAGCAGTTCTTC,CASPPVSYNEQFF
TRBD1,TRBJ2-2,few,TRBV6-2/TRBV6-3,TGTGCCAGCAGTTACTTCCTCAAGTCCCGGGACAGGGGTGGAACCGGGGAGCTGTTTTTT,CASSYFLKSRDRGGTGELFF
NA,TRBJ2-5,NA,TRBV12-3/TRBV12-4,TGTGCCAGCAGTTTACAGTCGTCGAATAAACAAGAGACCCAGTACTTC,CASSLQSSNKQETQYF
NA,TRBJ1-6,many,TRBV12-3/TRBV12-4,TGTGCCAGCAGTTACGGGCAGGGAAATTCACCCCTCCACTTT,CASSYGQGNSPLHF
TRBD1,TRBJ2-7,many,TRBV4-2,TGTGCCAGCAGCCAAGAAAAGGGACAGGGGGCCTACGAGCAGTACTTC,CASSQEKGQGAYEQYF
NA,TRBJ2-1,many,TRBV20-1,TGCAGTGCTACTGAACTAGTCCATGAGCAGTTCTTC,CSATELVHEQFF
NA,TRBJ1-2,few,TRBV12-3/TRBV12-4,TGTGCCAGCAGTTTTCAGGGACTACGGAACTATGGCTACACCTTC,CASSFQGLRNYGYTF
TRBD1,TRBJ2-7,many,TRBV20-1,TGCAGTGCTTGGCCGGGACAGGGCTACGAGCAGTACTTC,CSAWPGQGYEQYF
TRBD1,TRBJ2-1,many,TRBV7-9,TGTGCCAGCAGCCGGACAGGGGCTTACAATGAGCAGTTCTTC,CASSRTGAYNEQFF
NA,TRBJ2-7,NA,TRBV18,TGTGCCAGCTCACCACCGGAGAGGGTTAGTTTCTACGAGCAGTACTTC,CASSPPERVSFYEQYF
NA,TRBJ1-5,NA,TRBV6-2/TRBV6-3,TGTGCCAGCAGTTATCGGCAGGCAGCGCGTCAGCCCCAGCATTTT,CASSYRQAARQPQHF
NA,TRBJ1-6,many,TRBV5-4,TGTGCCAGCAGCTTGGGAGGGGCCCTCCACTTT,CASSLGGALHF
TRBD2,TRBJ2-5,many,TRBV20-1,TGCAGTGCTAGTAAACTAGCGGGAGGAACGTACCAAGAGACCCAGTACTTC,CSASKLAGGTYQETQYF
NA,TRBJ2-7,few,TRBV6-5,TGTGCCAGCAGTTGGACAGGGAGGGCCTACGGGCAGTACTTC,CASSWTGRAYGQYF
NA,TRBJ1-5,many,TRBV7-9,TGTGCCAGCAGCCCCCTTAATCAGCCCCAGCATTTT,CASSPLNQPQHF
NA,TRBJ1-2,few,TRBV7-9,TGTGCCAGCAGCTCCGGACGGGTTGATGGCTACACCTTC,CASSSGRVDGYTF
NA,TRBJ1-5,NA,TRBV27,TGTGCCAGCAGGGACGGTTTCAATCAGCCCCAGCATTTT,CASRDGFNQPQHF
NA,TRBJ2-2,few,TRBV7-2,TGTGCCAGCAGCTTTCCGGGCAAGAACACCGGGGAGCTGTTTTTT,CASSFPGKNTGELFF
TRBD1,TRBJ2-3,NA,TRBV12-3/TRBV12-4,TGTGCCAGCAGCTGGGGGACAGGCAAAGATACGCAGTATTTT,CASSWGTGKDTQYF
TRBD1,TRBJ2-7,many,TRBV4-3,TGCGCCAGCAGCCAAGTGGTGTCAGGGGGTCGCGAGCAGTACTTC,CASSQVVSGGREQYF